What follows is one TCR beta chain and its context. The CDR3 runs to 13 residues. CDR1 and CDR2 (germline): MNHNS, SASEGT. V dropped 2 bases and J dropped 6 bases, with 11 bases sitting between them. TCRdb re-called clones via MiXCR from the PCR reads. The table lists 8,000 to 10,000 clones, roughly a quarter of them singletons. Among the patients, none had received any treatment before thyroid surgery. The data were taken from a study of metastatic and nonmetastatic thyroid tumors. Sample: tumor tissue. The chain recombines TRBV6-1 with TRBJ2-7; perhaps TRBD1 as D (5 bases). The sequence was collected from a female donor with papillary thyroid cancer or a benign thyroid nodule (not recorded which). Some clones in this sample may be carry-over from other donors' samples. This CDR3 is CASSEMADSEQYF. The CDR3 coding sequence is TGTGCCAGCAGTGAAATGGCTGACAGCGAGCAGTACTTC.